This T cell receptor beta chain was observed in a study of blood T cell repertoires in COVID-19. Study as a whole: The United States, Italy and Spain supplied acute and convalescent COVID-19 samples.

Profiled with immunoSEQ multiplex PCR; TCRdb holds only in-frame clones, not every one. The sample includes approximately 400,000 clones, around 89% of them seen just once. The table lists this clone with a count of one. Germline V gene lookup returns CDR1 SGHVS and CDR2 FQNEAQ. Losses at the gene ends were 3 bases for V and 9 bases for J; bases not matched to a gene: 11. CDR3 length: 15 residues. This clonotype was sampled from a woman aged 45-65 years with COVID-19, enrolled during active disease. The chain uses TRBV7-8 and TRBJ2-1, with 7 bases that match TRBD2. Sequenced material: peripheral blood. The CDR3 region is CASSLDGWGGVEQFF. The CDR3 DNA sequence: TGTGCCAGCAGCTTGGACGGCTGGGGGGGTGTTGAGCAGTTCTTC.